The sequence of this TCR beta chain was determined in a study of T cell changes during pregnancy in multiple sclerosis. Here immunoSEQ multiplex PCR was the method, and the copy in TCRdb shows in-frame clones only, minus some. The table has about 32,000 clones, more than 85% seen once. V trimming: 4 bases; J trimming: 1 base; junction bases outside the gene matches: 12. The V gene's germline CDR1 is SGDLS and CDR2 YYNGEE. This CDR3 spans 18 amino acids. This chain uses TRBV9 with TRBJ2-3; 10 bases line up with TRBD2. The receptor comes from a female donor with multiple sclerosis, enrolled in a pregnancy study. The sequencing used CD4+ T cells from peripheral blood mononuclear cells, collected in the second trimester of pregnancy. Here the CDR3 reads CASSPLGNSGRGTDTQYF. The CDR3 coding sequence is TGTGCCAGCAGCCCCTTGGGGAACAGCGGGAGGGGCACAGATACGCAGTATTTT.